A selection of T cell receptor beta chains follows, all from one sample in a study of cytomegalovirus exposure and HLA in healthy donors. TCRdb's table, derived via immunoSEQ multiplex PCR, lists solely in-frame clones and lacks some. Among about 150,000 clones, roughly nine tenths were seen once, and the ten largest hold 2.5% to 4%. The sample was PBMCs. All receptors derive from a woman aged 18-29 years in good health and CMV-seropositive. Both conserved end residues are part of each CDR3. Each record gives: clone size, V gene, J gene, D gene, CDR3 protein, CDR3 DNA. The D gene is left open where the match is weak. Rows may omit the clone size; those that give it use once, few, many or a size class.

>-|TRBV11-2|TRBJ2-5|-
CASSLAGSLQETQYF
TGTGCCAGCAGCTTAGCCGGGAGTCTCCAAGAGACCCAGTACTTC
>-|TRBV10-3|TRBJ2-1|TRBD2
CAISYSGLAGADEQFF
TGTGCCATCAGCTACTCGGGACTAGCGGGAGCGGATGAGCAGTTCTTC
>-|TRBV4-3|TRBJ2-5|-
CASSQVGGGETQYF
TGCGCCAGCAGCCAAGTAGGTGGAGGGGAGACCCAGTACTTC
>-|TRBV30|TRBJ2-4|-
CAYEHAKNIQYF
TGTGCCTATGAACACGCCAAAAACATTCAGTACTTC
>-|TRBV28|TRBJ1-4|-
CASSWGLLSGKLFF
TGTGCCAGCAGTTGGGGCCTTCTTTCTGGGAAACTGTTTTTT
>-|TRBV4-2|TRBJ2-1|TRBD2
CASSQELGLAGINEQFF
TGTGCCAGCAGCCAAGAGTTGGGGCTAGCGGGAATAAATGAGCAGTTCTTC
>-|TRBV9|TRBJ2-1|-
CASSVGSVSYNEQFF
TGTGCCAGCAGCGTCGGGAGTGTTTCCTACAATGAGCAGTTCTTC
>-|TRBV27|TRBJ1-3|-
CASSFGGNSGNTIYF
TGTGCCAGCAGTTTCGGAGGGAACTCTGGAAACACCATATATTTT
>-|TRBV6-5|TRBJ2-2|-
CASRRRGTGELFF
TGTGCCAGCAGGCGCCGGGGAACCGGGGAGCTGTTTTTT
>-|TRBV28|TRBJ1-1|-
CASMVQGMNTEAFF
TGTGCCAGCATGGTCCAGGGAATGAACACTGAAGCTTTCTTT
>few|TRBV1|TRBJ2-7|-
CTSSLCRGEQYF
TGCACCAGCAGCCTCTGTCGAGGCGAGCAGTACTTC
>-|TRBV15|TRBJ2-7|TRBD2
CATSRDPFQAGYEQYF
TGTGCCACCAGCAGAGATCCCTTCCAAGCGGGGTACGAGCAGTACTTC
>once|TRBV10-3|TRBJ1-1|-
CAIRGGRDDTEAFF
TGTGCCATCAGAGGTGGCAGGGATGACACTGAAGCTTTCTTT